What follows describes a single T cell receptor beta chain. Method: immunoSEQ multiplex PCR; TCRdb's copy keeps in-frame clones and lacks some. The data contain hundreds of thousands of clones, around 90% of them singletons. These data belong to a study of blood T cell repertoires in COVID-19. Study background: The United States, Italy and Spain supplied acute and convalescent COVID-19 samples. The cDNA or gDNA used as material had been derived from T cells, B-cell-depleted T cells, or PBMCs.

It was during active infection that Seattle patients were enrolled and then longitudinally followed. The V and J ends lost 0 bases and 8 bases, in that order; junction bases with no gene match: 7. The CDR3 runs to 16 residues. Germline CDR1 and CDR2: SGHTA and FQGTGA. This chain links TRBV7-3 with TRBJ1-2; 12 bases line up with TRBD1. This sequence was found in a woman in her 40s with COVID-19, enrolled during active disease. The sequenced material came from peripheral blood. The CDR3 loop is CASSLTGDRGRKGYTF. CDR3 sequence (DNA): TGTGCCAGCAGCTTAACCGGGGACAGGGGGCGAAAGGGCTACACCTTC.